This TCR beta chain was identified in a study of early T cells in non-severe SARS-CoV-2 infection. Study in general: Sequencing used unsorted whole-blood bulk RNA, so chains lack pairing.

This clonotype was observed at least ten times. Antigen specificity is unknown. The TCR library protocol attached unique molecular identifiers to the individual cDNA molecules. TCRdb analysed the 5' RACE reads with MiXCR anew, one entry per CDR3 protein. The sample records tens of thousands of distinct CDR3 sequences, around 5.2% being singletons. The ends were cut back, 6 bases at V and 0 bases at J, with 12 bases in the middle. Germline loops: CDR1 DFQATT, CDR2 SNEGSKA (reference sequence). The CDR3 sequence is 13 residues long. Broader study findings: Matching with VDJdb favored anti-spike CD8 responses (missing private and CD4 specificities).

The V and J genes are TRBV20-1 and TRBJ2-7; unclear D gene. The TCR was taken from an adult who was a healthcare worker with PCR-confirmed SARS-CoV-2 infection or an uninfected control (not recorded which). Sample: whole blood. This chain's CDR3 is CSALPGVSYEQYF. Here the CDR3 DNA reads TGCAGTGCGTTACCTGGGGTCTCCTACGAGCAGTACTTC.